The subject of this entry is one T cell receptor (beta chain). The antigen is unknown. The data originate from a study of radiotherapy plus CTLA-4 blockade in lung cancer. Study in general: Across the patients, objective responses occurred in about 19%, and disease control in roughly 33%. Findings of the study overall: TCR clones originating in tumors grew in number in blood after radiotherapy plus ipilimumab. Early blood T cell clone dynamics, with interferon-beta, were reported to best predict response.

Enrolled patients, whose metastatic non-small-cell lung cancer was chemo-refractory, received focal radiation plus CTLA-4 blockade with ipilimumab. The data were produced by immunoSEQ multiplex PCR, yet TCRdb's version contains in-frame clones alone and is incomplete. The sample lists about 95,000 clones, roughly 80% occurring once. V gave up 4 bases and J gave up 4 bases; unmatched junction bases: 10. Germline assignment: CDR1 PRHDT and CDR2 FYEKMQ (reference sequence). This CDR3 has 16 residues. The sample in question was peripheral blood, obtained from a patient treated with radiotherapy plus ipilimumab. The receptor comes from a human donor with non-small cell lung cancer who had a partial response to radiotherapy plus ipilimumab. The chain uses TRBV13 and TRBJ2-7, with TRBD2 matching over 10 bases. This CDR3 reads CASSSRAGTSVYEQYF. The DNA of the CDR3 is TGTGCCAGCAGCTCCAGGGCGGGGACTAGCGTATACGAGCAGTACTTC.